Listed below are T cell receptor beta chains from one sample, sequenced in a study of shared clonotypes between healthy human individuals. Method: immunoSEQ multiplex PCR; TCRdb's copy keeps in-frame clones and lacks some. Seen here are 2 million to 3 million clones, over 85% observed once, and the top ten hold around 0.4%. Sequencing input: naive CD4+ T cells from PBMCs. These TCRs come from a man aged 18 to 29 in good health. Some clones in this sample may be carry-over from other donors' samples. The CDR3 runs from the conserved cysteine through the conserved F or W. Each record gives: D gene, clone size, J gene, V gene, CDR3 DNA, CDR3 protein. The D gene is left open where the match is weak. Some rows mark clone size as missing; the rest say once, few, many or name a class of expanded clone.

D: .
size: once
J: TRBJ1-2
V: TRBV27
DNA: TGTGCCAGCAGTTTAACCGCCGGACCCTCTTTAATCTGGGCTAACTATGGCTACACCTTC
CDR3: CASSLTAGPSLIWANYGYTF

D: .
size: .
J: TRBJ1-5
V: TRBV30
DNA: TGTGCCTGGCGAGAGGGCGGTTCGCTTGGGCCCCAGCATTTT
CDR3: CAWREGGSLGPQHF

D: .
size: .
J: TRBJ2-3
V: TRBV20-1
DNA: TGCAGTGCTAAGAGAAAGGATACGCAGTATTTT
CDR3: CSAKRKDTQYF

D: .
size: .
J: TRBJ1-2
V: TRBV7-2
DNA: TGTGCCAGCAGCTTAGGGACGCTAACCTCGGGGGGAGGCTACACCTTC
CDR3: CASSLGTLTSGGGYTF

D: TRBD1
size: once
J: TRBJ2-1
V: TRBV28
DNA: TGTGCCAGCGGAGGACAGGGGGCGCGAGGGGCTTCCTACAATGAGCAGTTCTTC
CDR3: CASGGQGARGASYNEQFF

D: .
size: .
J: TRBJ2-3
V: TRBV7-9
DNA: TGTGCCAGCAGCTTACTCGGAACTCTCTCGACAGATACGCAGTATTTT
CDR3: CASSLLGTLSTDTQYF

D: .
size: .
J: TRBJ2-7
V: TRBV7-8
DNA: TGTGCCAGCAGCTTAGCGCTCCAGGGAGTGAAAAGCGAGCAGTACTTC
CDR3: CASSLALQGVKSEQYF

D: .
size: .
J: TRBJ1-5
V: TRBV28
DNA: TGTGCCAGCAGCCCATACGAGAACAATCAGCCCCAGCATTTT
CDR3: CASSPYENNQPQHF

D: .
size: .
J: TRBJ2-1
V: TRBV9
DNA: TGTGCCAGCAGCGTAGGAGGGACGATCAATGAGCAGTTCTTC
CDR3: CASSVGGTINEQFF

D: .
size: once
J: TRBJ1-1
V: TRBV28
DNA: TGTGCCAGCAGCGGCTCAACCGGGACGGTCACTAACACTGAAGCTTTCTTT
CDR3: CASSGSTGTVTNTEAFF

D: TRBD1
size: once
J: TRBJ2-7
V: TRBV29-1
DNA: TGCAGCTCCTCGGGACAGGGTCAGTACGAGCAGTACTTC
CDR3: CSSSGQGQYEQYF

D: .
size: .
J: TRBJ2-5
V: TRBV28
DNA: TGTGCCAGCCGCAGTGGGGGGGAGACCCAGTACTTC
CDR3: CASRSGGETQYF

D: .
size: .
J: TRBJ1-2
V: TRBV2
DNA: TGTGCCAGCAGCGCCGGAAGTTATGGCTACACCTTC
CDR3: CASSAGSYGYTF

D: .
size: .
J: TRBJ2-7
V: TRBV15
DNA: TGTGCCACCAGCAGATACGGGACGGGGATGTACGAGCAGTACTTC
CDR3: CATSRYGTGMYEQYF

D: .
size: .
J: TRBJ2-7
V: TRBV5-1
DNA: TGCGCCAGCAGCTGGGGGACACGCTCCTACGAGCAGTACTTC
CDR3: CASSWGTRSYEQYF

D: .
size: once
J: TRBJ1-2
V: TRBV29-1
DNA: TGCAGCGTTGAATCGGGGGCTCTAGGTGGCTACACCTTC
CDR3: CSVESGALGGYTF

D: .
size: .
J: TRBJ2-2
V: TRBV10-1
DNA: TGCGCCAGCAGTGAGTCCGGGACCGGGGAGCTGTTTTTT
CDR3: CASSESGTGELFF

D: TRBD1
size: once
J: TRBJ2-7
V: TRBV6-1
DNA: TGTGCCAGCAGTGAACGACAGGGGGTTCGCTACGAGCAGTACTTC
CDR3: CASSERQGVRYEQYF

D: .
size: .
J: TRBJ2-2
V: TRBV6-5
DNA: TGTGCCAGCAGTTATTGGAACCGAGCGAACACCGGGGAGCTGTTTTTT
CDR3: CASSYWNRANTGELFF

D: TRBD2
size: .
J: TRBJ2-7
V: TRBV2
DNA: TGTGCCAGCAGTGAATGGCGGGAGGGTGAGCAGTACTTC
CDR3: CASSEWREGEQYF

D: TRBD2
size: once
J: TRBJ2-1
V: TRBV28
DNA: TGTGCCAGCAGGCGATTAGCGGGGTACGACAATGAGCAGTTCTTC
CDR3: CASRRLAGYDNEQFF

D: .
size: .
J: TRBJ2-1
V: TRBV5-1
DNA: TGCGCCAGCAGCCGCGGGACTCCCAACTGGGATGAGCAGTTCTTC
CDR3: CASSRGTPNWDEQFF

D: .
size: .
J: TRBJ2-7
V: TRBV6-6
DNA: TGTGCCAGCAGAAGACAGCTGCCCTACGAGCAGTACTTC
CDR3: CASRRQLPYEQYF

D: TRBD2
size: .
J: TRBJ2-2
V: TRBV5-1
DNA: TGCGCCAGCAGCCCCCTGGCGGGAGACAACACCGGGGAGCTGTTTTTT
CDR3: CASSPLAGDNTGELFF

D: TRBD2
size: once
J: TRBJ2-1
V: TRBV29-1
DNA: TGCAGCTGGGGACTAGCGGTAATGGGGGAGCAGTTCTTC
CDR3: CSWGLAVMGEQFF

D: TRBD1
size: .
J: TRBJ1-1
V: TRBV11-3
DNA: TGTGCCAGCAGAAAAACAGGGGCCACTGAAGCTTTCTTT
CDR3: CASRKTGATEAFF

D: .
size: .
J: TRBJ1-5
V: TRBV5-1
DNA: TGCGCCAGCAGCTCGGGGGACCCCAATCAGCCCCAGCATTTT
CDR3: CASSSGDPNQPQHF

D: .
size: once
J: TRBJ2-2
V: TRBV7-3
DNA: TGTGCCAGCAGCTTAGACCTTCGCGGTACCAACACCGGGGAGCTGTTTTTT
CDR3: CASSLDLRGTNTGELFF

D: .
size: .
J: TRBJ1-2
V: TRBV6-6
DNA: TGTGCTTTGGGGCAGGGCAATGGCTACACCTTC
CDR3: CALGQGNGYTF

D: .
size: .
J: TRBJ1-3
V: TRBV6-1
DNA: TGTGCCAGCAGTGTGGGCGGAAACACCATATATTTT
CDR3: CASSVGGNTIYF

D: TRBD1
size: .
J: TRBJ1-4
V: TRBV18
DNA: TGTGCCAGCTCACCATTTACAACAGGGGATGAAAAACTGTTTTTT
CDR3: CASSPFTTGDEKLFF

D: .
size: .
J: TRBJ1-4
V: TRBV7-9
DNA: TGTGCCAGCAGCTTTAACCCAACTAATGAAAAACTGTTTTTT
CDR3: CASSFNPTNEKLFF

D: .
size: .
J: TRBJ2-6
V: TRBV5-1
DNA: TGCGCCAGCAGCCCCGCATATGCCGCAGCTAGCTTGGGAACTACTGGGGCCAACGTCCTGACTTTC
CDR3: CASSPAYAAASLGTTGANVLTF

D: .
size: once
J: TRBJ1-4
V: TRBV6-1
DNA: TGTGCCAGCAGTGAAGCCAGCGGGGGAGGTGAAAAACTGTTTTTT
CDR3: CASSEASGGGEKLFF

D: TRBD1
size: .
J: TRBJ1-2
V: TRBV5-4
DNA: TGTGCCAGCAGCATGACCACAGGGGCTGAGGGCTACACCTTC
CDR3: CASSMTTGAEGYTF

D: .
size: .
J: TRBJ2-5
V: TRBV14
DNA: TGTGCCAGCAGCCTGGTGAAGGGAAAGCAGTACTTC
CDR3: CASSLVKGKQYF

D: TRBD2
size: .
J: TRBJ2-5
V: TRBV19
DNA: TGTGCCAGTAGTATAGGGGCTAGCGGGAGGCAGACCCAGTACTTC
CDR3: CASSIGASGRQTQYF

D: TRBD1
size: once
J: TRBJ1-4
V: TRBV11-2
DNA: TGTGCCAGCAGTCGGGGACAGGATGCAACTAATGAAAAACTGTTTTTT
CDR3: CASSRGQDATNEKLFF

D: .
size: .
J: TRBJ1-4
V: TRBV7-6
DNA: TGTGCCAGCAGCCCGAGGGTGGCCCCTAATGAAAAACTGTTTTTT
CDR3: CASSPRVAPNEKLFF

D: .
size: .
J: TRBJ1-4
V: TRBV28
DNA: TGTGCCAGCGCAATGAGGGCCGTTGCAACTAATGAAAAACTGTTTTTT
CDR3: CASAMRAVATNEKLFF

D: .
size: .
J: TRBJ2-5
V: TRBV10-3
DNA: TGTGCCATCAGTGCAGGGGAAACCCAAGAGACCCAGTACTTC
CDR3: CAISAGETQETQYF

D: .
size: .
J: TRBJ2-5
V: TRBV7-9
DNA: TGTGCCAGCAGGGGAACCTTCGGGGAGACCCAGTACTTC
CDR3: CASRGTFGETQYF

D: .
size: .
J: TRBJ1-1
V: TRBV10-3
DNA: TGTGCCATCAGTGAGCGGGGGGGCATGAACACTGAAGCTTTCTTT
CDR3: CAISERGGMNTEAFF

D: TRBD2
size: .
J: TRBJ2-3
V: TRBV10-1
DNA: TGCGCCAGCAGTGATAGGGCTCCGGGAGGGCCTCCAAGCACAGATACGCAGTATTTT
CDR3: CASSDRAPGGPPSTDTQYF

D: TRBD2
size: .
J: TRBJ2-7
V: TRBV9
DNA: TGTGCCAGCAGCGTAGGGGAGTTTAGCGGGAGCTACGAGCAGTACTTC
CDR3: CASSVGEFSGSYEQYF

D: .
size: .
J: TRBJ1-2
V: TRBV27
DNA: TGTGCCAGCAGTCCCCGTCCCAGGGCGGGAAACTATGGCTACACCTTC
CDR3: CASSPRPRAGNYGYTF

D: TRBD1
size: .
J: TRBJ2-5
V: TRBV7-2
DNA: TGTGCCAGCAGCTTAGAAACAGGGGGAATGGAGACCCAGTACTTC
CDR3: CASSLETGGMETQYF

D: TRBD2
size: .
J: TRBJ2-1
V: TRBV6-4
DNA: TGTGCCAGCAGTTTAGCGGGAGCGTCCTACAATGAGCAGTTCTTC
CDR3: CASSLAGASYNEQFF

D: .
size: .
J: TRBJ1-2
V: TRBV6-6
DNA: TGTGCCAGCACCCCGGGTTCGCCGAGTGGCTACACCTTC
CDR3: CASTPGSPSGYTF

D: .
size: .
J: TRBJ2-1
V: TRBV28
DNA: TGTGCCAGCAGACGAATCACTCCCGGGCTAAACAATGAGCAGTTCTTC
CDR3: CASRRITPGLNNEQFF

D: .
size: .
J: TRBJ2-2
V: TRBV11-2
DNA: TGTGCCAGCAGCTTACTTGCCGGGGAGCTGTTTTTT
CDR3: CASSLLAGELFF

D: TRBD2
size: .
J: TRBJ2-7
V: TRBV2
DNA: TGTGCCAGCAGTAGCCCCGGGACTAGAGGATACGAGCAGTACTTC
CDR3: CASSSPGTRGYEQYF

D: TRBD1
size: once
J: TRBJ1-2
V: TRBV2
DNA: TGTGCCAGCGCGGGCCTAAGGACAGGGGGCGAAAGGAGCGGCTACACCTTC
CDR3: CASAGLRTGGERSGYTF